The present TCR beta chain was sequenced within a study of PD-L1 blockade in urothelial cancer. Study background: Analyzed time points were 3 weeks (second dose) and 6 weeks after therapy began. Study-wide results and limits: Better survival was predicted by below-median pretreatment blood TCR clonality.

Profiling relied on immunoSEQ multiplex PCR, and the TCRdb table lists in-frame clones only, not all of them. Here the sample spans about 52,000 clones, about 75% being singletons. CDR1 is SEHNR, CDR2 FQNEAQ, per germline (reference sequence). CDR3 length: 16 amino acids. Trimming pared 5 bases from V and 2 bases from J, leaving 16 bases between. The time point denotes: pretreatment peripheral blood. Of note for this clone: Its matching antigen is unknown.

The receptor comes from a man aged 70-80 years with urothelial cancer. The rearrangement joins TRBV7-9 to TRBJ2-1; tentative D call: TRBD1 (6 bases). The material was PBMCs, obtained around atezolizumab (anti-PD-L1) treatment. CDR3 sequence reads: CASSVQAGATYNEQFF. The CDR3 DNA reads TGTGCCAGCAGCGTCCAGGCAGGGGCTACCTACAATGAGCAGTTCTTC.